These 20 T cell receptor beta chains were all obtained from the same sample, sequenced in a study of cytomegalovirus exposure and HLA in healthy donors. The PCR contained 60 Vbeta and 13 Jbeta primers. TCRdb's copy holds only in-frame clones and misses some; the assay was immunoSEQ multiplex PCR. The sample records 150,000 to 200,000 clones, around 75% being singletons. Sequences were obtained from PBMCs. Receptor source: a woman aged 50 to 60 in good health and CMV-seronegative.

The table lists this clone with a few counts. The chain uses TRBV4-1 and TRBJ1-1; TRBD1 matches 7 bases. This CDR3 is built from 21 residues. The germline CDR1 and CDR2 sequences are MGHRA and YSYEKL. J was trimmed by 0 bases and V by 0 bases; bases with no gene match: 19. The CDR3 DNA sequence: TGCGCCAGCAGCCAAGAGTTCCCCCCGTCAGGGGGGATTAGCATGAACACTGAAGCTTTCTTT. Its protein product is CASSQEFPPSGGISMNTEAFF.

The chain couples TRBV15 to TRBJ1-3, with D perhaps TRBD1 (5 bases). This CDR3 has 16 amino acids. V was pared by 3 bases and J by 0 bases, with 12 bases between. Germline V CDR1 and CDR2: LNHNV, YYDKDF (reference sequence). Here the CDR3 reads CATSSIDSTSGNTIYF. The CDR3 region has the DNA TGTGCCACCAGCAGTATTGACAGTACCTCTGGAAACACCATATATTTT.

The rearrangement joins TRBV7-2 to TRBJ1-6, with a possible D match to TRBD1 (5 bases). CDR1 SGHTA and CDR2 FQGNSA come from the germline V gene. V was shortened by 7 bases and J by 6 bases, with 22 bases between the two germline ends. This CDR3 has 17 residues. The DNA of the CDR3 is TGTGCCAGCACCTTGCCCGGACACTTCTCCCCTAATTCACCCCTCCACTTT. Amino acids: CASTLPGHFSPNSPLHF.

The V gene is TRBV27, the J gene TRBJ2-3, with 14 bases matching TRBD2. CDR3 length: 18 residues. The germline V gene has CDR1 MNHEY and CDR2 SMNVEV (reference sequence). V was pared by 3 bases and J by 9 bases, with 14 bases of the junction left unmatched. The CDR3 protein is CASSLTGRLAGGPGTQYF. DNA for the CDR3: TGTGCCAGCAGTTTGACGGGAAGACTAGCGGGGGGGCCCGGGACGCAGTATTTT.

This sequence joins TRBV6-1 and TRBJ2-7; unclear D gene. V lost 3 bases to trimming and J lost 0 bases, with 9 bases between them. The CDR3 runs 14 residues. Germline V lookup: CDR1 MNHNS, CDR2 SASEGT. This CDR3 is CASSDITVSYEQYF. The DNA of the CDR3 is TGTGCCAGCAGTGATATTACGGTCTCCTACGAGCAGTACTTC.

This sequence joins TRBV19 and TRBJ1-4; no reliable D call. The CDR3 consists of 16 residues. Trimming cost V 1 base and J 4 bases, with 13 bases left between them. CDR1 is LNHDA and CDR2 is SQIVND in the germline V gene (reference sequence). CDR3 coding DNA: TGTGCCAGTAGTATAGTAATACAGACGATTAATGAAAAACTGTTTTTT. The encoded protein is CASSIVIQTINEKLFF.

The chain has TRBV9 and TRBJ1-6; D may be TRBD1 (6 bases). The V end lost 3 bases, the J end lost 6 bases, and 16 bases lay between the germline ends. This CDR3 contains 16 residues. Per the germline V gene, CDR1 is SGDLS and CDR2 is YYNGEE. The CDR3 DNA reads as TGTGCCAGCAGCGACCACAGGGATAGAGGTAATTCACCCCTCCACTTT. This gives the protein CASSDHRDRGNSPLHF. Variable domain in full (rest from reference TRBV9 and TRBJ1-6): DSGVTQTPKHLITATGQRVTLRCSPRSGDLSVYWYQQSLDQGLQFLIQYYNGEERAKGNILERFSAQQFPDLHSELNLSSLELGDSALYFCASSDHRDRGNSPLHFGNGTRLTVT.

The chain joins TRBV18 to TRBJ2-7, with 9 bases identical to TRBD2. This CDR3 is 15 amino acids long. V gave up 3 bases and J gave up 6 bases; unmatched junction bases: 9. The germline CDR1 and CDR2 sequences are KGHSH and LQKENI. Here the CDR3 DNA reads TGTGCCAGCTCACCTCTGAGCGGGAGGACCACCGAGCAGTACTTC. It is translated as CASSPLSGRTTEQYF.

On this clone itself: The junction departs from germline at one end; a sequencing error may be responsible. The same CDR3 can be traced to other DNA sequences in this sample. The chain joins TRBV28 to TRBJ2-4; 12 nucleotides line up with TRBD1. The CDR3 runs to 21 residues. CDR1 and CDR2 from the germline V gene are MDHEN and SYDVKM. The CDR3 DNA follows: TGTGCCAGCAGTTTAGGGACAGGGGGCGAAAGGCAGGAAGAGGCCAAAAATATTCAGTACTTC. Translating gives CASSLGTGGERQEEAKNIQYF.

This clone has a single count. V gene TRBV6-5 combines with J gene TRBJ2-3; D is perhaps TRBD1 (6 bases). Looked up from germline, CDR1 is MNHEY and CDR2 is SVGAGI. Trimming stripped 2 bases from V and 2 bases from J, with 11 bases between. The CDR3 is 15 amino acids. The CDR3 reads CASSYLGGTTDTQYF. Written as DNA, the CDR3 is TGTGCCAGCAGTTACCTAGGGGGAACCACAGATACGCAGTATTTT.

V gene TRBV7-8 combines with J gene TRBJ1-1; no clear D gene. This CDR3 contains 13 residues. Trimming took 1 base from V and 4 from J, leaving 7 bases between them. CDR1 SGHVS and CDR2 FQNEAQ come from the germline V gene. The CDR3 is CASSLDGSTEAFF. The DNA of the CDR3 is TGTGCCAGCAGCTTAGATGGCAGCACTGAAGCTTTCTTT. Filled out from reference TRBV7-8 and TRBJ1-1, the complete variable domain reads GAGVSQSPRYKVAKRGQDVALRCDPISGHVSLFWYQQALGQGPEFLTYFQNEAQLDKSGLPSDRFFAERPEGSVSTLKIQRTQQEDSAVYLCASSLDGSTEAFFGQGTRLTVV.

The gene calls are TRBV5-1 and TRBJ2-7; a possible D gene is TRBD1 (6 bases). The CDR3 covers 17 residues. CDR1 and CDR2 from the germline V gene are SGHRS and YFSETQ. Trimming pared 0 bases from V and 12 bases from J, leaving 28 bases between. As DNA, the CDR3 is TGCGCCAGCAGCTTGGAGGGGCAGGGGAGCCAAACATCTGTGAGGTACTTC. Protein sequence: CASSLEGQGSQTSVRYF. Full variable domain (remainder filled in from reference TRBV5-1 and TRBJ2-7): KAGVTQTPRYLIKTRGQQVTLSCSPISGHRSVSWYQQTPGQGLQFLFEYFSETQRNKGNFPGRFSGRQFSNSRSEMNVSTLELGDSALYLCASSLEGQGSQTSVRYFGPGTRLTVT.

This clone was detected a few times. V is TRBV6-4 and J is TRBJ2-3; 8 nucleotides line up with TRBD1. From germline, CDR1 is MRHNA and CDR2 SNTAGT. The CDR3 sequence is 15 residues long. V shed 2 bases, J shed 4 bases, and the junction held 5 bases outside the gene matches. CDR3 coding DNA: TGTGCCAGCAGTGACGGACAGGGTGGACCAGATACGCAGTATTTT. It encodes CASSDGQGGPDTQYF.

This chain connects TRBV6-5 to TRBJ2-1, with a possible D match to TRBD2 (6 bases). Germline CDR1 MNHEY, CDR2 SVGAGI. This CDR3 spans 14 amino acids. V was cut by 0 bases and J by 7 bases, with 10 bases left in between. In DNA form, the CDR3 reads TGTGCCAGCAGTTACTCAGGAGGGAGGAATGAGCAGTTCTTC. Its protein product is CASSYSGGRNEQFF.

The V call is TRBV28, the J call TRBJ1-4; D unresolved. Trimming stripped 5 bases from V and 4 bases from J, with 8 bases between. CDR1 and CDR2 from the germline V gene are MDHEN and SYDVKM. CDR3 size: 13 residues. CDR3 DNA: TGTGCCAGCAGTCAGATTCTTAATGAAAAACTGTTTTTT. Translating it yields CASSQILNEKLFF.

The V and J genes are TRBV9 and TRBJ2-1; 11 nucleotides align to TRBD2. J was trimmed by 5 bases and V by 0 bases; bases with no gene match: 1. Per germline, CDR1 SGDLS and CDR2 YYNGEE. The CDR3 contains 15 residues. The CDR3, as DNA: TGTGCCAGCAGCGTAGAACTAGCGGGAGACAATGAGCAGTTCTTC. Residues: CASSVELAGDNEQFF.

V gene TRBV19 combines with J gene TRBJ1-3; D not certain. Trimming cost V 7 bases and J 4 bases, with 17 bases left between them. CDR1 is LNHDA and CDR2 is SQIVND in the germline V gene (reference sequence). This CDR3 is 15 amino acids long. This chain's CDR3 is CASIRTLAAGNTIYF. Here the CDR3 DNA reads TGTGCCAGTATCCGAACTTTGGCGGCCGGAAACACCATATATTTT.

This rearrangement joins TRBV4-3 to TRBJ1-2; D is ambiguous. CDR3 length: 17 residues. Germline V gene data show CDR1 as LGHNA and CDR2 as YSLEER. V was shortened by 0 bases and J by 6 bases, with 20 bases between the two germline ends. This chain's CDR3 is CASSQDRWAGGTNGYTF. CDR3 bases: TGCGCCAGCAGCCAAGATAGGTGGGCGGGCGGTACCAATGGCTACACCTTC.

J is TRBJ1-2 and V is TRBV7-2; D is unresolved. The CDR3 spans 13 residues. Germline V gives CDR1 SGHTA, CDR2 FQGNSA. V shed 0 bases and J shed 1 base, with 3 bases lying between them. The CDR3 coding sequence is TGTGCCAGCAGCTTAGCCAATAACTATGGCTACACCTTC. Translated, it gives CASSLANNYGYTF.

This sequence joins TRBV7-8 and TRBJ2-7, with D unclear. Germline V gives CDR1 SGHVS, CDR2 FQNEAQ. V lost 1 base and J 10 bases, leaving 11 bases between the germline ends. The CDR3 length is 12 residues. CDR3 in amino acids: CASSLGLAFQYF. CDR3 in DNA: TGTGCCAGCAGCTTAGGTCTGGCTTTTCAGTACTTC. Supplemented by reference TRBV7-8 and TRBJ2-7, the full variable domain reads GAGVSQSPRYKVAKRGQDVALRCDPISGHVSLFWYQQALGQGPEFLTYFQNEAQLDKSGLPSDRFFAERPEGSVSTLKIQRTQQEDSAVYLCASSLGLAFQYFGPGTRLTVT.